This is a list of T cell receptor beta chains from one sample in a study of cytomegalovirus exposure and HLA in healthy donors. Profiling relied on immunoSEQ multiplex PCR, and the TCRdb table lists in-frame clones only, not all of them. The profile shows about 43,000 clones, about 94% of them singletons. The sample comprised PBMCs. The receptor source for this set is a man aged 18-30 years in good health and CMV-seronegative. Both conserved end residues are part of each CDR3. Each record gives: V gene, CDR3 length, CDR3 protein.

TRBV7-6 14 CASSPPGQGSEQYF
TRBV6-1 18 CASSESRLAGGRQETQYF
TRBV28 15 CASSGTSGGYNEQFF
TRBV5-4 15 CASSQSGEPYNEQFF
TRBV5-1 17 CASSLTLLAGVTDTQYF
TRBV10-3 17 CAISESSTGGNIESQYF
TRBV6-6 15 CASSYSSGAGTEAFF
TRBV7-9 14 CASRPRQGQETQYF
TRBV5-4 15 CASRPQRITYNEQFF
TRBV4-3 12 CASSHETGEAFF
TRBV7-8 15 CASRAGTGSGQPQHF
TRBV5-4 19 CASSWGGLAGGSSYNEQFF
TRBV5-1 15 CASSLGLGQGYEQYF
TRBV7-6 16 CASRGGGARYTGELFF
TRBV6-5 14 CASSIPGPPYEQYF
TRBV18 15 CASSRQGATQETQYF
TRBV29-1 13 CSGSRDRYNEQFF
TRBV10-3 13 CAIMGTGGLGAFF
TRBV4-1 17 CASSQAPSAGTPHEQYF
TRBV4-1 17 CASSQEAGGGHGNTIYF
TRBV5-1 17 CASSLTPSGRGTDTQYF
TRBV5-1 15 CASSLISSVEETQYF
TRBV19 9 CATHRGRTF
TRBV9 16 CASSVFSGGAGYGYTF
TRBV15 15 CATSRERRGGLGQYF
TRBV9 15 CASSLRQGVPDTQYF
TRBV2 12 CASSPDSDEQFF
TRBV18 16 CASSPGLSSGANVLTF
TRBV7-9 14 CASSRTGIREKLFF
TRBV5-1 16 CASSLAWRDGTDTQYF
TRBV5-6 11 CASSDSYEQYF
TRBV5-1 16 CASSLVGQGSTDTQYF
TRBV5-1 15 CASSLMASANNEQFF
TRBV4-1 14 CASSHWTSEDEQFF
TRBV28 13 CATLKQGRTEAFF
TRBV7-6 16 CASSLGQGAYTDTQYF
TRBV6-1 13 CAHKGRGADGYTF
TRBV5-1 16 CASSLVATDRWDEQYF
TRBV29-1 15 CSVEPPSGTYNEQFF
TRBV27 15 CASRTLAGVADTQYF
TRBV29-1 16 CSVEGSSGASSYEQYF
TRBV18 15 CASSIQGQSTDTQYF
TRBV7-3 15 CASSPGQGGFDEQFF
TRBV7-2 14 CASSFRDRDSEQYF
TRBV28 14 CASSRELPSGEQYF
TRBV7-2 15 CASSFPGQGRDEQFF
TRBV20-1 10 CSAQSYEQYF
TRBV12-5 16 CASGQPGTGEGNTIYF
TRBV4-1 16 CASSQNGLAGYNEQFF
TRBV7-6 14 CASSLGQGQETQYF
TRBV2 18 CASTFRGGQGAGNQPQHF
TRBV7-9 14 CASSSLAGGDTQYF